This passage covers 23 T cell receptor beta chains from one sample sequenced in a study of OX40 agonist ivuxolimab in advanced cancers. Measured with immunoSEQ multiplex PCR; TCRdb has only the in-frame clones, and not every one. The table shows about 100,000 clones, with around 93% occurring only once. This specimen was CD4+ or CD8+ T cells sorted from blood, taken in a trial of the OX40 agonist ivuxolimab. The receptors shown here come from an adult with an advanced solid tumor such as melanoma, head and neck, liver or kidney cancer.

This clone was recorded only once. The V call is TRBV2, the J call TRBJ2-2; D not resolved. The CDR3 spans 14 residues. The germline V and J ends were trimmed by 6 bases and 5 bases, with 13 bases remaining between them. Germline CDR1 SNHLY, CDR2 FYNNEI. CDR3 sequence reads: CASRGRPRTGELFF. For the CDR3, the DNA is TGTGCCAGCAGGGGAAGACCTCGGACCGGGGAGCTGTTTTTT.

In its sample, this clone was seen once. This chain connects TRBV5-1 to TRBJ2-2; the match to TRBD1 covers 8 bases. In germline, CDR1 is SGHRS, CDR2 YFSETQ. This CDR3 spans 16 amino acids. V lost 0 bases and J lost 5; bases outside the gene matches: 6. In nucleotides, the CDR3 is TGCGCCAGCAGCTTGGCAAACAGGGGGAGTACCGGGGAGCTGTTTTTT. Translation: CASSLANRGSTGELFF.

The chain recombines TRBV6-1 with TRBJ2-7; 8 bases align to TRBD1. There are 14 residues in the CDR3. The germline gives CDR1 MNHNS, CDR2 SASEGT. The V segment lost 4 bases and the J segment 5 bases; nucleotides outside the gene matches: 7. In DNA form, the CDR3 reads TGTGCCAGCAGTGGACAGGGGCCGCCTAACGAGCAGTACTTC. The encoded protein is CASSGQGPPNEQYF.

This clone was picked up one time. The chain is built from TRBV18 and TRBJ1-4; D ambiguous. CDR3 length equals 16 residues. CDR1 KGHSH and CDR2 LQKENI come from the germline V gene. Trimming stripped 3 bases from V and 1 base from J, with 12 bases between. CDR3 nucleotides: TGTGCCAGCTCACCGGTAATCCGGGGAACTAATGAAAAACTGTTTTTT. It is translated as CASSPVIRGTNEKLFF.

The chain carries TRBV15 and TRBJ2-7, with D perhaps given as TRBD1 or TRBD2 (6 bases each). The germline CDR1 and CDR2 sequences are LNHNV and YYDKDF (reference sequence). The V gene lost 8 bases and the J gene lost 6 bases, with 17 bases spanning the gap. There are 13 residues in the CDR3. CDR3 region: CATGLGGAREQYF. CDR3 bases: TGTGCCACCGGCCTCGGGGGCGCCCGCGAGCAGTACTTC.

This chain links TRBV11-2 with TRBJ2-2; a weak D match, TRBD2 (6 bases). Per germline, CDR1 SGHAT and CDR2 FQNNGV. There are 15 residues in the CDR3. V lost 5 bases to trimming and J lost 5 bases, with 15 bases between them. This chain's CDR3 is CASSKPGGGTGELFF. The CDR3 DNA is TGTGCCAGCAGCAAACCAGGAGGAGGGACCGGGGAGCTGTTTTTT. Using reference TRBV11-2 and TRBJ2-2 for the parts outside the CDR3, the full variable domain is EAGVAQSPRYKIIEKRQSVAFWCNPISGHATLYWYQQILGQGPKLLIQFQNNGVVDDSQLPKDRFSAERLKGVDSTLKIQPAKLEDSAVYLCASSKPGGGTGELFFGEGSRLTVL.

This clone was recorded only once. This rearrangement joins TRBV7-9 to TRBJ2-7, with TRBD2 matching 9 bases. Germline values: CDR1 SEHNR, CDR2 FQNEAQ (reference sequence). CDR3 length: 14 amino acids. V lost 5 bases, J lost 2 bases, and 4 bases stayed unmatched. CDR3 loop: CASSISGGAYEQYF. As DNA, the CDR3 is TGTGCCAGCAGCATTAGCGGGGGAGCCTACGAGCAGTACTTC.

The DNA for the CDR3 is TGTGCCAGCAGTGCTGGGACGGCTTACAATGAGCAGTTCTTC. Amino acid sequence: CASSAGTAYNEQFF. The chain uses TRBV2 and TRBJ2-1, with D perhaps matching TRBD1 or TRBD2 (5 bases each). This CDR3 region has 14 residues. Germline loops: CDR1 SNHLY, CDR2 FYNNEI. The V gene lost 4 bases and the J gene lost 4 bases, with 11 bases spanning the gap.

This clone was counted a few times. The rearrangement joins TRBV6-5 to TRBJ1-5; no clear D. Looked up from germline, CDR1 is MNHEY and CDR2 is SVGAGI. This CDR3 is built from 14 residues. Deletions cut 0 bases from V and 0 bases from J, with 3 bases between. CDR3 coding DNA: TGTGCCAGCAGTTACTCGCGTAGCAATCAGCCCCAGCATTTT. Protein product: CASSYSRSNQPQHF.

V gene TRBV6-5 combines with J gene TRBJ1-3, with a tentative D call TRBD1 (5 bases). Germline V gives CDR1 MNHEY, CDR2 SVGAGI. The CDR3 runs 14 residues. V was shortened by 2 bases and J by 4 bases, with 9 bases between the two germline ends. The CDR3 coding sequence is TGTGCCAGCAGTTACGCCGGGGCGGGAAACACCATATATTTT. Encoded protein: CASSYAGAGNTIYF.

This chain links TRBV7-2 with TRBJ2-2, with 8 bases that match TRBD1. Trimming cost V 3 bases and J 10 bases; bases outside gene matches: 7. Germline loops: CDR1 SGHTA, CDR2 FQGNSA. The CDR3 runs to 14 residues. CDR3 sequence reads: CASSFGQGRVELFF. The CDR3 DNA is TGTGCCAGCAGCTTCGGACAGGGTAGGGTGGAGCTGTTTTTT.

This sequence joins TRBV2 and TRBJ2-1, with no clear D. Germline CDR1 and CDR2: SNHLY and FYNNEI. CDR3 size: 13 residues. V was shortened by 5 bases and J by 0 bases, with 5 bases between the two germline ends. Here the CDR3 reads CASSSPSYNEQFF. The CDR3 DNA follows: TGTGCCAGCAGTTCGCCCTCCTACAATGAGCAGTTCTTC.

The chain is built from TRBV30 and TRBJ2-5; no reliable D call. V shed 1 base and J shed 5 bases, with 20 bases lying between them. The CDR3 consists of 16 residues. Looked up from germline, CDR1 is GTSNPN and CDR2 is SVGIG (reference sequence). CDR3 DNA sequence: TGTGCCTGGAGTGCCTTCCCCCCCGCCCTGGGGGAGACCCAGTACTTC. This gives the protein CAWSAFPPALGETQYF.

The chain is built from TRBV7-2 and TRBJ1-1; weak D call: TRBD1 (6 bases). With 5 bases removed from V and 0 bases from J, the gap between germline ends came to 10 bases. Germline V lookup: CDR1 SGHTA, CDR2 FQGNSA. The CDR3 extends over 14 amino acids. The CDR3 DNA sequence: TGTGCCAGCAGCACCGACAGGTTGAACACTGAAGCTTTCTTT. Translating it yields CASSTDRLNTEAFF.

The rearrangement joins TRBV28 to TRBJ2-5, with 10 bases that match TRBD1. Germline loops: CDR1 MDHEN, CDR2 SYDVKM. This CDR3 comprises 15 residues. V shed 4 bases and J 3 bases; nucleotides not matched to a gene: 5. The CDR3 nucleotides read TGTGCCAGCAGTTCTCCGGGACAGGGGAAAGAGACCCAGTACTTC. It is translated as CASSSPGQGKETQYF.

V gene TRBV5-6 combines with J gene TRBJ2-7; D unclear. Germline V lookup: CDR1 SGHDT, CDR2 YYEEEE. The CDR3 consists of 14 residues. V was shortened by 9 bases and J by 2 bases, with 18 bases between the two germline ends. In DNA form, the CDR3 reads TGTGCCACCACCTTAAGGCTAAGGGCCTACGAGCAGTACTTC. Its protein product is CATTLRLRAYEQYF.

The V gene is TRBV28, the J gene TRBJ1-1; D is perhaps TRBD1 (5 bases). The CDR3 extends over 15 amino acids. The germline CDR1 and CDR2 sequences are MDHEN and SYDVKM. Trimming took off 4 bases at V and 3 bases at J, with 15 bases between the two ends. The DNA of the CDR3 is TGTGCCAGCAGTTCGCAGGGAGGGATTGACACTGAAGCTTTCTTT. Protein sequence: CASSSQGGIDTEAFF. The complete variable domain, with remaining parts taken from reference TRBV28 and TRBJ1-1, reads DVKVTQSSRYLVKRTGEKVFLECVQDMDHENMFWYRQDPGLGLRLIYFSYDVKMKEKGDIPEGYSVSREKKERFSLILESASTNQTSMYLCASSSQGGIDTEAFFGQGTRLTVV.

In this sample, this clone turned up a few times. The J gene is TRBJ1-2, the V gene TRBV5-6, with D perhaps TRBD1 (5 bases). This CDR3 is built from 17 residues. Germline V gene data show CDR1 as SGHDT and CDR2 as YYEEEE. V was trimmed by 2 bases and J by 7 bases, leaving 24 bases between them. The CDR3 region is CASSFLGSGRVEVGYTF. CDR3 DNA: TGTGCCAGCAGCTTTTTGGGATCCGGCAGGGTTGAGGTTGGCTACACCTTC.

The chain has TRBV7-2 and TRBJ2-7; tentatively, D is TRBD1 (5 bases). The CDR3 length is 15 residues. Germline V gene lookup returns CDR1 SGHTA and CDR2 FQGNSA. V shed 0 bases and J shed 3 bases, with 12 bases lying between them. This CDR3 is CASSLAWTLIYEQYF. The DNA for the CDR3 is TGTGCCAGCAGCTTAGCGTGGACACTGATCTACGAGCAGTACTTC.

The chain has TRBV4-3 and TRBJ2-2; D uncertain. Germline V gene data show CDR1 as LGHNA and CDR2 as YSLEER. CDR3 size: 15 residues. Trimming took 3 bases from V and 2 from J, leaving 10 bases between them. The CDR3 loop reads CASSQDHTNTGELFF. The CDR3, as DNA: TGCGCCAGCAGCCAGGACCATACTAACACCGGGGAGCTGTTTTTT.

This clone has only one observation. This chain links TRBV7-2 with TRBJ2-7; 7 bases align to TRBD2. CDR1 SGHTA and CDR2 FQGNSA come from the germline V gene. J was trimmed by 6 bases and V by 5 bases; bases with no gene match: 7. This CDR3 has 13 residues. The DNA for the CDR3 is TGTGCCAGCAGCGACACCCGACTAGCCGAGCAGTACTTC. Its translation: CASSDTRLAEQYF.

This chain connects TRBV18 to TRBJ2-5, with TRBD2 as a possible D gene (6 bases). V lost 4 bases and J 5 bases, leaving 14 bases between the germline ends. Germline-derived CDR1 and CDR2 are KGHSH and LQKENI. The CDR3 consists of 14 residues. This CDR3 is CASSLLGTFETQYF. In nucleotides, the CDR3 is TGTGCCAGCTCACTGCTCGGGACTTTCGAGACCCAGTACTTC.

This clone was recorded once. The gene calls are TRBV10-3 and TRBJ2-1; D perhaps matches TRBD1 (6 bases). This CDR3 is 14 amino acids long. The germline CDR1 and CDR2 sequences are ENHRY and SYGVKD. The V and J ends lost 7 bases and 9 bases respectively, with 19 bases between them. Here the CDR3 DNA reads TGTGCCATCACCCCCGAGGGCAGGGGCTCTGAGCAGTTCTTC. Its translation is CAITPEGRGSEQFF.